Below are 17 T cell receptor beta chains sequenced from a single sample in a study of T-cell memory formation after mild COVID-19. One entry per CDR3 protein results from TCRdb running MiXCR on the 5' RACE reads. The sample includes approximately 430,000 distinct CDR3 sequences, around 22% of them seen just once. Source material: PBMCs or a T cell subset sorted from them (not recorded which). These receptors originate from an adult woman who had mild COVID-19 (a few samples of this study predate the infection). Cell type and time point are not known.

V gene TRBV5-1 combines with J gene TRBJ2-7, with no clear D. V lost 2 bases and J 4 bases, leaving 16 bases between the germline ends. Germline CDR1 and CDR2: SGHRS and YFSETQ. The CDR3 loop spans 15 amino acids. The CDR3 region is CASSLGPSPAYEQYF. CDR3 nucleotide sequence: TGCGCCAGCAGCTTAGGACCCTCGCCGGCTTACGAGCAGTACTTC.

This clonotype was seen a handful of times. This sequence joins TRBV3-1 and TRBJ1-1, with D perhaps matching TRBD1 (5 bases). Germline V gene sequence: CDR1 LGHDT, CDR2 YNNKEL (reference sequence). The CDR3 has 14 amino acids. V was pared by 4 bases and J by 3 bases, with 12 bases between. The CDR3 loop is CASSRSGGYTEAFF. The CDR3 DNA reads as TGTGCCAGCAGCCGGTCTGGGGGATACACTGAAGCTTTCTTT.

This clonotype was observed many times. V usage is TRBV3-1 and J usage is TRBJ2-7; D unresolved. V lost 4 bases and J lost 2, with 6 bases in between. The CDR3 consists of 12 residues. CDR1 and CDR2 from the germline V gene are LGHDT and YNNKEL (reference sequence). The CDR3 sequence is CASSPGTYEQYF. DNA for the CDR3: TGTGCCAGCAGCCCCGGTACCTACGAGCAGTACTTC.

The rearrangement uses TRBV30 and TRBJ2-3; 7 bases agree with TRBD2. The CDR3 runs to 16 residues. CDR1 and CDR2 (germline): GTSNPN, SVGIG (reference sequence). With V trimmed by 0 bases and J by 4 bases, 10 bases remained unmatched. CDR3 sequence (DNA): TGTGCCTGGAGTGTACCCTTCGGCGGGAGCCCAGATACGCAGTATTTT. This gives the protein CAWSVPFGGSPDTQYF.

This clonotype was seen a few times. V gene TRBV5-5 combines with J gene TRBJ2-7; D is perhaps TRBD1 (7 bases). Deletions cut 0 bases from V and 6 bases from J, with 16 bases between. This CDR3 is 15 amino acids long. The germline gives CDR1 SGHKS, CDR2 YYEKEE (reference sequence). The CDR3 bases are TGTGCCAGCAGCTTGGGGAGGGGGCGAGTGCTCGAGCAGTACTTC. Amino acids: CASSLGRGRVLEQYF.

The CDR3 coding sequence is TGTGCCAGCAGCGTAGCCGTTGAAGATACGCAGTATTTT. Translated, it gives CASSVAVEDTQYF. The chain uses TRBV9 and TRBJ2-3, with unresolved D. The ends were cut back, 0 bases at V and 5 bases at J, with 7 bases in the middle. CDR3 size: 13 residues. Germline CDR1 reads SGDLS; CDR2 reads YYNGEE.

CDR3 sequence reads: CANDPETRYSNQPQHF. In DNA, the CDR3 is TGTGCCAACGATCCAGAGACAAGGTATAGCAATCAGCCCCAGCATTTT. This rearrangement joins TRBV24-1 to TRBJ1-5, with D unclear. Germline loops: CDR1 KGHDR, CDR2 SFDVKD. Trimming left V 11 bases short and J 0 bases short, with 19 bases between. The CDR3 has 16 residues.

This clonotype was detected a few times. This chain's CDR3 is CASSQEVSWTGLIYEQYF. In DNA, the CDR3 is TGTGCCAGCAGCCAAGAGGTTAGTTGGACAGGACTCATCTACGAGCAGTACTTC. The V gene is TRBV3-1, the J gene TRBJ2-7, with 7 nucleotides matching TRBD1. V shed 0 bases and J 3 bases; nucleotides not matched to a gene: 14. The CDR3 is 18 residues long. The germline CDR1 and CDR2 sequences are LGHDT and YNNKEL (reference sequence).

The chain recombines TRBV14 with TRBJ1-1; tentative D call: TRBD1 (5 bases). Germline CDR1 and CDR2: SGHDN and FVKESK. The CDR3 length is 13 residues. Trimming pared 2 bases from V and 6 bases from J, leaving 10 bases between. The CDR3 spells CASSQQGTSEAFF. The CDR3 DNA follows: TGTGCCAGCAGCCAACAGGGTACTTCTGAAGCTTTCTTT.

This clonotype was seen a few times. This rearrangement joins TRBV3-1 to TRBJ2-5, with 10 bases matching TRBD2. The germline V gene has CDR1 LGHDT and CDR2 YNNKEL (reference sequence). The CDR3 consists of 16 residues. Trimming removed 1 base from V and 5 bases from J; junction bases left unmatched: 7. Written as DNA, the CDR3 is TGTGCCAGCAGCCAAGTAGCAGCGGGGGGGCACGAGACCCAGTACTTC. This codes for CASSQVAAGGHETQYF.

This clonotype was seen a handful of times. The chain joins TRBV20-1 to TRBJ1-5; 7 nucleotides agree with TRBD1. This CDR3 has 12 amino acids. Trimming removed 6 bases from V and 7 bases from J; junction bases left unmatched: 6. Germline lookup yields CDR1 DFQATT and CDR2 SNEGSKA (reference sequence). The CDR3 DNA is TGCAGTGCCGCAGGGACAGTCCAGCCCCAGCATTTT. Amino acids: CSAAGTVQPQHF.

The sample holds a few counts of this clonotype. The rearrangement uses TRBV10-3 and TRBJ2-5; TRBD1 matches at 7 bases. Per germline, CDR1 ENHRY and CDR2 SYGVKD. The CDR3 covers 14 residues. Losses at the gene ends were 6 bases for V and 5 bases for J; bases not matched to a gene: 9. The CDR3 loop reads CAIRRDSRGETQYF. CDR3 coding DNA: TGTGCCATCAGAAGGGACAGTCGAGGGGAGACCCAGTACTTC.

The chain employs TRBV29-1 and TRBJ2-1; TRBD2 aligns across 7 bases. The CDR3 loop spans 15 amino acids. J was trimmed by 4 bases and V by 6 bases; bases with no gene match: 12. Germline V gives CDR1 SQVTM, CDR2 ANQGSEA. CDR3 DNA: TGCAGCGTCGGGGGGACTTACCATTCTTACAATGAGCAGTTCTTC. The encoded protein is CSVGGTYHSYNEQFF.

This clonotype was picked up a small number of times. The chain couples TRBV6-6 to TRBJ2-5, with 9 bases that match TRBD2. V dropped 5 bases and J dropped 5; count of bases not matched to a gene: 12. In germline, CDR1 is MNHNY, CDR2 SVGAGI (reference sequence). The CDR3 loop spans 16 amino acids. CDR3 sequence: CASSDFSSGDGETQYF. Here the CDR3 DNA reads TGTGCCAGCAGTGACTTTTCTAGCGGGGATGGGGAGACCCAGTACTTC.

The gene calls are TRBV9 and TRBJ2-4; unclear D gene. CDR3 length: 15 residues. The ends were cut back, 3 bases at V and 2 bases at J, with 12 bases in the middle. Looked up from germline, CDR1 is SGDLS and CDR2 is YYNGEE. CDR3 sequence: CASSGTPGTKNIQYF. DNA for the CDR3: TGTGCCAGCAGCGGAACTCCAGGTACCAAAAACATTCAGTACTTC. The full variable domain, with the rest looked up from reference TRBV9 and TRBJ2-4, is DSGVTQTPKHLITATGQRVTLRCSPRSGDLSVYWYQQSLDQGLQFLIQYYNGEERAKGNILERFSAQQFPDLHSELNLSSLELGDSALYFCASSGTPGTKNIQYFGAGTRLSVL.

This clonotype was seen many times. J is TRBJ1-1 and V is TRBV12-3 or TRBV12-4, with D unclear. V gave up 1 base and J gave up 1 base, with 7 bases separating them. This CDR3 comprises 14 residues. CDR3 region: CASSLGPSNTEAFF. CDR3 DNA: TGTGCCAGCAGTTTAGGGCCTTCGAACACTGAAGCTTTCTTT.

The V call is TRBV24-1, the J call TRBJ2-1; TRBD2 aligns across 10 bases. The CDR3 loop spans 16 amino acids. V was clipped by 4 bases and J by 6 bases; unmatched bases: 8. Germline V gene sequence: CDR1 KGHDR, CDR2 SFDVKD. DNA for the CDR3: TGTGCCACCAGTGACCGTACTAGCGGGGTCGGCAATGAGCAGTTCTTC. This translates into CATSDRTSGVGNEQFF.